This T cell receptor (beta chain) was profiled in a study of memory CD4+ T cells and cytomegalovirus serostatus. Across the study: Donors were healthy Belgian adults, fewer than ten CMV seropositive and 24 seronegative. The study, taken as a whole, reports: A US-trained random forest predicted CMV serostatus with median AUC around 0.91.

Germline trimming cut 10 bases from V and 8 bases from J; bases unmatched to any gene: 10. This CDR3 contains 14 residues. Germline CDR1 is SNHLY and CDR2 is FYNNEI. The sort gate was single viable CD3+CD4+CD8-CD45RO+ cells for memory CD4+ T cells. Concerning this clone: Its antigen is still unknown.

TCRdb's table, derived via immunoSEQ multiplex PCR, lists solely in-frame clones and lacks some. This table holds some 52,000 clones, roughly four fifths found once. V gene TRBV2 combines with J gene TRBJ1-4; 10 bases are a match to TRBD1. Source material: memory CD4+ T cells from blood. This receptor was obtained from an adult in good health and CMV-seronegative. The CDR3 is CATSRTGGLEKLFF. The CDR3 region has the DNA TGTGCCACTTCAAGGACAGGGGGTTTAGAAAAACTGTTTTTT. Full variable domain (outside the CDR3, taken from reference TRBV2 and TRBJ1-4): EPEVTQTPSHQVTQMGQEVILRCVPISNHLYFYWYRQILGQKVEFLVSFYNNEISEKSEIFDDQFSVERPDGSNFTLKIRSTKLEDSAMYFCATSRTGGLEKLFFGSGTQLSVL.